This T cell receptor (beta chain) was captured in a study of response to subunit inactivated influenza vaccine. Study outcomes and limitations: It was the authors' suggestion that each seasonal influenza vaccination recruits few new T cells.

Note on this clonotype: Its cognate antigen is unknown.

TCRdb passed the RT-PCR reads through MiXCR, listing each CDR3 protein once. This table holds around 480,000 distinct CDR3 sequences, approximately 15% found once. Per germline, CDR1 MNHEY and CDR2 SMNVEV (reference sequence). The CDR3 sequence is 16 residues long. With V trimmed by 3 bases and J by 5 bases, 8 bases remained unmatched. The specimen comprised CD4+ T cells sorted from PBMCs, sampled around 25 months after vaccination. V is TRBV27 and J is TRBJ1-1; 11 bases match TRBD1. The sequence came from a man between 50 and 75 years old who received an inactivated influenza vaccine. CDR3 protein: CASSFIPGQGVTEAFF. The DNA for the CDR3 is TGTGCCAGCAGTTTCATCCCGGGACAGGGGGTAACTGAAGCTTTCTTT.